Following are 31 T cell receptor beta chains from one sample sequenced in a study of tumor and adjacent non-tumor tissue in lung cancer. A modified ARM-PCR protocol with three rounds of nested PCR amplified TCRbeta. Each CDR3 protein is one row after TCRdb ran MiXCR on the multiplex PCR reads. The sample has tens of thousands of distinct CDR3 sequences; around 64% are singletons. This sample's RNA came from whole unsorted tissue. Distant lung tissue was collected more than 3 cm away from the tumor edge. The sequenced sample was distant non-tumor lung tissue. These receptors all stem from a man between 70 and 80 years old with non-small cell lung cancer.

With regard to this clonotype: At one end, the junction sequence differs from germline, possibly due to a read error. This chain uses TRBV4-1 with TRBJ1-1; D might be TRBD1 (6 bases). Germline CDR1 is MGHRA and CDR2 is YSYEKL. This CDR3 comprises 16 residues. The CDR3 nucleotides read TGCACCAGCAGCCAAGATCCGGGACAAGTGGACACTGAAGCTTTCTTT. This encodes CTSSQDPGQVDTEAFF.

The chain combines TRBV4-1 with TRBJ2-5; 9 bases agree with TRBD1. The CDR3 has 16 residues. CDR1 is MGHRA and CDR2 is YSYEKL in the germline V gene. V trimming: 7 bases; J trimming: 7 bases; junction bases outside the gene matches: 16. CDR3 sequence: CASTRSLGQGVATQYF. The CDR3 DNA is TGCGCCAGCACCCGCTCCTTGGGACAGGGTGTGGCGACCCAGTACTTC.

Notes on this clonotype: The germline gene is not matched at one end of the junction; a read error may be the cause. The DNA of the CDR3 is TGTGCCAGCAGTTTATCTGAGTCCGGGAGGGGCCTTTCCTACGAACAGTACTTC. This gives the protein CASSLSESGRGLSYEQYF. J is TRBJ2-7 and V is TRBV12-3 or TRBV12-4; 8 bases map to TRBD2. The CDR3 length is 18 residues.

The chain employs TRBV11-2 and TRBJ2-1; 8 positions agree with TRBD2. The CDR3 loop spans 18 amino acids. CDR1 and CDR2 from the germline V gene are SGHAT and FQNNGV. Losses at the gene ends were 1 base for V and 6 bases for J; bases not matched to a gene: 14. This CDR3 is CASSLVFLGGALANEQFF. For the CDR3, the DNA is TGTGCCAGCAGCTTAGTGTTCCTCGGGGGGGCCCTCGCCAATGAGCAGTTCTTC.

In the case of this clonotype: Compared with germline, one end of the junction differs, possibly owing to a read error. The CDR3: CASSFAGEGTQCF. Here the CDR3 DNA reads TGTGCCAGTAGCTTCGCTGGGGAGGGGACCCAGTGCTTC. The V gene is TRBV11-2, the J gene TRBJ2-5, with 7 bases lining up with TRBD2. Per the germline V gene, CDR1 is SGHAT and CDR2 is FQNNGV. The CDR3 runs 13 residues.

This clonotype has a single count. The chain employs TRBV20-1 and TRBJ2-2, with D maybe TRBD2 (5 bases). V shed 1 base and J shed 6 bases, with 18 bases lying between them. CDR3 length: 16 amino acids. Germline V CDR1 and CDR2: DFQATT, SNEGSKA (reference sequence). In nucleotides, the CDR3 is TGCAGTGCTAGAGGGATATACGGGGTCCGCGCCGGGGAGCTGTTTTTT. This translates into CSARGIYGVRAGELFF.

Notes on this clonotype: A much larger clone differs by one base, so this may be a read error. The chain links TRBV28 to TRBJ1-5; 8 positions match TRBD1. The CDR3 extends over 16 amino acids. V gave up 7 bases and J gave up 1 base; unmatched junction bases: 9. Per the germline V gene, CDR1 is MDHEN and CDR2 is SYDVKM. CDR3 nucleotides: TGTGCCAGCAATACGACAGGGGACGGAAGCAATCAGCCCCAGCATTTT. Its translation is CASNTTGDGSNQPQHF.

The J gene is TRBJ1-2, the V gene TRBV28, with D possibly matching TRBD1 (6 bases). Germline loops: CDR1 MDHEN, CDR2 SYDVKM. The CDR3 loop spans 15 amino acids. The CDR3: CTSIQNGGLNYGYTF. CDR3 nucleotides: TGTACTAGCATCCAGAACGGGGGGCTCAACTATGGCTACACCTTC.

This clonotype came up a few times. The V gene is TRBV7-9, the J gene TRBJ1-2; TRBD1 matches 9 bases. In germline, CDR1 is SEHNR, CDR2 FQNEAQ (reference sequence). The CDR3 is 15 amino acids. The trim removed 5 bases at V and 2 bases at J, leaving 6 bases unmatched. CDR3 coding DNA: TGTGCCAGCAGCGGGGCACAGGGGGCGAACTATGGCTACACCTTC. Protein sequence: CASSGAQGANYGYTF.

The rearrangement uses TRBV6-1 and TRBJ2-3; D is unclear. The CDR3 length is 14 residues. Trimming took 6 bases from V and 6 from J, leaving 16 bases between them. Germline V lookup: CDR1 MNHNS, CDR2 SASEGT. In DNA, the CDR3 is TGTGCCAGCAGAGTCGGACCCTTGTATGATACGCAGTATTTT. Protein: CASRVGPLYDTQYF.

The chain is built from TRBV6-1 and TRBJ1-1; a possible D gene is TRBD1 (6 bases). The CDR3 extends over 15 amino acids. Germline V lookup: CDR1 MNHNS, CDR2 SASEGT. Trimming took 10 bases from V and 1 from J, leaving 19 bases between them. The CDR3 DNA reads TGTGCCATCACTGAAGTGCAGGGGAGGAACACTGAAGCTTTCTTT. Amino acid sequence: CAITEVQGRNTEAFF.

Comment on this clonotype: A read error may be the cause here, since a much bigger clone is one base away. The rearrangement links TRBV20-1 to TRBJ2-1; TRBD2 is a possible D gene (6 bases). V dropped 4 bases and J dropped 6 bases, with 16 bases sitting between them. The CDR3 runs 14 residues. The germline V gene encodes CDR1 DFQATT and CDR2 SNEGSKA (reference sequence). The CDR3 spells CSAICGGQLNEQFF. CDR3 bases: TGCAGTGCTATATGTGGAGGGCAACTCAATGAGCAGTTCTTC.

In the case of this clonotype: Sequence at one end of the junction differs from germline and may be a read error. The V gene is TRBV5-5, the J gene TRBJ2-2; perhaps TRBD2 as D (6 bases). The CDR3 totals 16 residues. The germline gives CDR1 SGHKS, CDR2 YYEKEE (reference sequence). CDR3 loop: CASSLGRNIYTGDLFF. CDR3 in DNA: TGCGCCAGCAGCTTGGGGAGGAATATTTACACCGGGGACCTGTTTTTT.

The sample holds many counts of this clonotype. The chain employs TRBV6-1 and TRBJ1-5; 9 bases match TRBD1. The CDR3 sequence is 14 residues long. Per germline, CDR1 MNHNS and CDR2 SASEGT. With V trimmed by 0 bases and J by 15 bases, 9 bases remained unmatched. CDR3 sequence (DNA): TGTGCCAGCAGTGAAGCGAGTCCTGGGACAGGGAGGCATTTT. It yields the protein CASSEASPGTGRHF.

The chain has TRBV29-1 and TRBJ1-1; TRBD1 matches at 7 bases. CDR1 is SQVTM, CDR2 ANQGSEA, per germline. There are 12 residues in the CDR3. CDR3 amino acids: CSVRTGITEAFF. The CDR3 DNA sequence: TGCAGTGTTAGGACAGGTATCACTGAAGCTTTCTTT.

This CDR3 is CASSAQGYLGRQQFF. DNA for the CDR3: TGTGCCAGCAGCGCACAGGGGTATTTGGGACGGCAACAATTCTTC. The chain is built from TRBV5-4 and TRBJ2-1; 7 bases match TRBD1. This CDR3 is built from 15 residues. V shed 4 bases and J 16 bases; nucleotides not matched to a gene: 20. Germline values: CDR1 SGHNT, CDR2 YYREEE (reference sequence).

A word on this clonotype: A much larger clone lies a single base off, so this may be a read error. V gene TRBV4-2 combines with J gene TRBJ2-1; 9 bases match TRBD2. CDR1 is LGHNA and CDR2 is YNFKEQ in the germline V gene. This CDR3 is 16 amino acids long. The CDR3 loop reads CASSQDGLAGSDEQSF. DNA for the CDR3: TGTGCCAGCAGCCAAGATGGCCTAGCGGGAAGCGATGAGCAGTCCTTC.

As to this clonotype: A clone one base away is much larger, so this may be a read error. The rearrangement uses TRBV7-9 and TRBJ2-7; no firm D call. Germline CDR1 reads SEHNR; CDR2 reads FQNEAQ (reference sequence). The CDR3 contains 12 residues. Trimming cost V 4 bases and J 13 bases, with 17 bases left between them. The CDR3 DNA sequence: TGTGCCAGCAGCTCCCGAGCCTCCGCACACTACTTC. Translating gives CASSSRASAHYF. The full variable domain, with the rest looked up from reference TRBV7-9 and TRBJ2-7, is DTGVSQNPRHKITKRGQNVTFRCDPISEHNRLYWYRQTLGQGPEFLTYFQNEAQLEKSRLLSDRFSAERPKGSFSTLEIQRTEQGDSAMYLCASSSRASAHYFGPGTRLTVT.

With respect to this clonotype: The CDR3 ends on some other residue instead of the conserved phenylalanine or tryptophan, so this is likely a read error. This chain connects TRBV29-1 to TRBJ1-5; 9 nucleotides match TRBD1. The junction had 15 bases not matched to a gene; V was cut back by 8 bases and J by 1 base. Germline V gene lookup returns CDR1 SQVTM and CDR2 ANQGSEA. This CDR3 spans 17 amino acids. The CDR3 spells CSIDIVTGGSSNQPQHV. In DNA form, the CDR3 reads TGCAGCATAGACATCGTGACAGGGGGTTCGAGCAATCAGCCCCAGCATGTT.

Only a few counts were recorded for this clonotype. This chain links TRBV7-9 with TRBJ2-3, with TRBD2 matching 8 bases. The V gene end was trimmed by 5 bases and the J gene end by 1 base; junction bases not matched to a gene: 11. Germline CDR1 is SEHNR and CDR2 is FQNEAQ (reference sequence). This CDR3 comprises 17 residues. This CDR3 is CASSPGASGSRTDTQYF. In nucleotides, the CDR3 is TGTGCCAGCAGCCCGGGGGCTAGCGGGTCCCGCACAGATACGCAGTATTTT.

With regard to this clonotype: It is likely a read error, because the conserved phenylalanine at the end of the CDR3 is missing. Because the CDR3's place on the DNA is in doubt, the DNA is left out and the CDR3 is given as listed by TCRdb. The V gene is TRBV11-3, the J gene TRBJ2-1; no check of the table's D call, TRBD1, against the DNA was made. The CDR3 is 15 amino acids long, termini counted. From germline, CDR1 is SGHNT and CDR2 YENEEA. This CDR3 is CVSSFRGLSYNEQFL.

This clonotype was observed a single time. A clone one base away is much larger, so this may be a read error. V usage is TRBV5-5 and J usage is TRBJ1-5; maybe TRBD1 (6 bases). CDR1 and CDR2 (germline): SGHKS, YYEKEE (reference sequence). This CDR3 comprises 14 residues. CDR3 loop: CGSSSAGGRRPQHF. The CDR3 DNA is TGTGGCAGCAGCTCCGCCGGGGGCCGGCGGCCCCAGCATTTT.

About this clonotype: A much larger clone is a single base away; this may be a read error. V and J are TRBV28 and TRBJ2-7; D is uncertain. Trimming took 8 bases from V and 5 from J, leaving 19 bases between them. This CDR3 comprises 14 residues. In germline, CDR1 is MDHEN, CDR2 SYDVKM. DNA for the CDR3: TGTGCCAGCGGTACCCGTGGTGGGTTTGACGAGCAGTACTTC. Translating it yields CASGTRGGFDEQYF.

In this sample, this clonotype turned up once. A much bigger clone sits one base away, suggesting this may be a read error. The chain is built from TRBV6-1 and TRBJ2-3, with a possible D match to TRBD1 (5 bases). The CDR3 sequence is 17 residues long. Germline-derived CDR1 and CDR2 are MNHNS and SASEGT. Between the trimmed V and J ends, which lost 3 bases and 4 bases, there was a span of 20 bases. The CDR3 is CASSEWQRQTVSDTQYF. CDR3 DNA: TGTGCCAGCAGTGAGTGGCAGCGACAGACGGTGTCAGATACGCAGTATTTT.

This clonotype was picked up one time. One junction end does not reproduce the germline sequence, and a read error may be involved. The chain is built from TRBV7-9 and TRBJ2-7, with 8 positions matching TRBD2. CDR1 and CDR2 (germline): SEHNR, FQNEAQ (reference sequence). The CDR3 length is 14 residues. The CDR3, as DNA: TGTGTCAGCAGCTTAGATTGGGCGGGGGGAGAGCAGTACTTC. This sequence encodes CVSSLDWAGGEQYF.

This clonotype was recorded many times. The rearrangement uses TRBV20-1 and TRBJ2-7; D remains ambiguous. The CDR3 totals 11 residues. Per the germline V gene, CDR1 is DFQATT and CDR2 is SNEGSKA (reference sequence). Trimming cost V 5 bases and J 7 bases, with 12 bases left between them. The CDR3 coding sequence is TGCAGTGCTGCAGAGCTGGGAGAGCAGTACTTC. It is translated as CSAAELGEQYF.

As regards this clonotype: The junction differs from germline at one of its ends, possibly a read error. The chain has TRBV28 and TRBJ2-7; TRBD2 matches 9 bases. The germline CDR1 and CDR2 sequences are MDHEN and SYDVKM. This CDR3 contains 14 residues. CDR3 coding DNA: TGTGCCAGCAGAGCGGGAGGTAGGCCCTACAAGCAGTACTTC. This codes for CASRAGGRPYKQYF. The full variable domain, with the rest looked up from reference TRBV28 and TRBJ2-7, is DVKVTQSSRYLVKRTGEKVFLECVQDMDHENMFWYRQDPGLGLRLIYFSYDVKMKEKGDIPEGYSVSREKKERFSLILESASTNQTSMYLCASRAGGRPYKQYFGPGTRLTVT.

The rearrangement links TRBV5-1 to TRBJ2-1, with a possible D match to TRBD1 (5 bases). This CDR3 is 13 amino acids long. Per germline, CDR1 SGHRS and CDR2 YFSETQ. V was cut by 5 bases and J by 5 bases, with 11 bases left in between. CDR3: CASRMTANNEQFF. The CDR3 coding sequence is TGCGCCAGCAGGATGACAGCGAACAATGAGCAGTTCTTC.

This clonotype has a count of ten or more. The V gene is TRBV28, the J gene TRBJ2-7; 12 bases align to TRBD2. Per germline, CDR1 MDHEN and CDR2 SYDVKM. CDR3 length: 14 residues. Trimming removed 4 bases from V and 7 bases from J; junction bases left unmatched: 5. The CDR3 is CASSSRTSGMEQYF. The CDR3 DNA reads as TGTGCCAGCAGTTCCCGGACTAGCGGGATGGAGCAGTACTTC.

This clonotype was detected many times. CDR3 DNA: TGTGCCAGCAGTTTCCCAGGGTACGGGGAGACCCAGTACTTC. Translated, it gives CASSFPGYGETQYF. The V call is TRBV28, the J call TRBJ2-5; D is possibly TRBD1 (5 bases). The CDR3 covers 14 residues. Trimming shortened V by 3 bases and J by 5 bases, and 13 bases separated the two germline ends. Germline V gene data show CDR1 as MDHEN and CDR2 as SYDVKM.

Comments on this clonotype: A much larger clonotype is one base distant, so this may be a read error. The conserved phenylalanine or tryptophan normally closing the CDR3 is absent here, so this likely arose from a read error. CDR3 DNA: TGTGCCAGCCAGACAGGGCAAAGCTCCTACAATGAGCAGTTCATC. The encoded protein is CASQTGQSSYNEQFI. The rearrangement joins TRBV28 to TRBJ2-1, with TRBD1 matching over 7 bases. Trimming at V came to 8 bases and at J to 0 bases, leaving 7 bases not matched to a gene. CDR3 length equals 15 residues. Germline assignment: CDR1 MDHEN and CDR2 SYDVKM.